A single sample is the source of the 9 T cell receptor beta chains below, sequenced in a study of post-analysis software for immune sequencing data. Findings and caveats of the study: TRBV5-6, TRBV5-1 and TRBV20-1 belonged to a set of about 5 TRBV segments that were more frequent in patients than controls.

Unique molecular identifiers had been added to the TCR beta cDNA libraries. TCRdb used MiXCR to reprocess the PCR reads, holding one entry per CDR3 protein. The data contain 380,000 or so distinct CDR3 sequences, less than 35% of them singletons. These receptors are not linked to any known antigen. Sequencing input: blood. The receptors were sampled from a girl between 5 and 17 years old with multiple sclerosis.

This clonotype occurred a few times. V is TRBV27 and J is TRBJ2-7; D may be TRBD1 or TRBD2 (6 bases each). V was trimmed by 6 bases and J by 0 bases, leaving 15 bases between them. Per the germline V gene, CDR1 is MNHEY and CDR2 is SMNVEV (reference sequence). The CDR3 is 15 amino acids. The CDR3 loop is CASSPGGRLSYEQYF. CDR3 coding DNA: TGTGCCAGCAGCCCTGGGGGGCGGCTCTCCTACGAGCAGTACTTC.

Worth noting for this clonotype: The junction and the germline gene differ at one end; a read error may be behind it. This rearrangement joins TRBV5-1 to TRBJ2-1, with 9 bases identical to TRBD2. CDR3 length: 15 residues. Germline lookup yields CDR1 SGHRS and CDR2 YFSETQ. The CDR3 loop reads CASSLSRGGHNEQFF. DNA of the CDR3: TGCGCCAGCAGCCTCTCGCGGGGGGGCCACAATGAGCAATTCTTC.

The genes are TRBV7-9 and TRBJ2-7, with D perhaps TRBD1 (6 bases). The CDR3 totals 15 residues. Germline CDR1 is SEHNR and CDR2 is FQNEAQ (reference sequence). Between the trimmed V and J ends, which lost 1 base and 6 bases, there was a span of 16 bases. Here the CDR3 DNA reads TGTGCCAGCAGCTTAGGGTCAGGGGCGAGTTGCGAGCAGTACTTC. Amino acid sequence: CASSLGSGASCEQYF.

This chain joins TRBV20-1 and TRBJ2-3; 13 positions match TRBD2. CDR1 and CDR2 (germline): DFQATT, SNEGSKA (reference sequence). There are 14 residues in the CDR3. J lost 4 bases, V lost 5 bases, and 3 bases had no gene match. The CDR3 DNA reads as TGCAGTGCTGGAGGACTAGCGGGGGCAGATACGCAGTATTTT. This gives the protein CSAGGLAGADTQYF.

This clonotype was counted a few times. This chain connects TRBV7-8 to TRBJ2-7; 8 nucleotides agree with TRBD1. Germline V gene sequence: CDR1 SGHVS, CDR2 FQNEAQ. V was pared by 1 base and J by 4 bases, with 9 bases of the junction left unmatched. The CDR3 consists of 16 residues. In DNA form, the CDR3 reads TGTGCCAGCAGCTTAGGGCCCGACAGGGGAGTATACGAGCAGTACTTC. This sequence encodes CASSLGPDRGVYEQYF.

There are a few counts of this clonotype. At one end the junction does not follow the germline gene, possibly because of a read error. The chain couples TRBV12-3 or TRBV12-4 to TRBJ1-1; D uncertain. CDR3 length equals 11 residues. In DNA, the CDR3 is TGTGCCAGCAGTCCCGACACGGAAGCTTTCTTT. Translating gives CASSPDTEAFF.

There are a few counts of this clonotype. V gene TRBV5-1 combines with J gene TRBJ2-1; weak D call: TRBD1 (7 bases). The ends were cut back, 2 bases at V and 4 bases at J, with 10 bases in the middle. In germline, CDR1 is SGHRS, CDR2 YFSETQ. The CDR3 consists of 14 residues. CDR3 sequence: CASSFGGQYNEQFF. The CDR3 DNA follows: TGCGCCAGCAGCTTCGGGGGACAGTACAATGAGCAGTTCTTC.

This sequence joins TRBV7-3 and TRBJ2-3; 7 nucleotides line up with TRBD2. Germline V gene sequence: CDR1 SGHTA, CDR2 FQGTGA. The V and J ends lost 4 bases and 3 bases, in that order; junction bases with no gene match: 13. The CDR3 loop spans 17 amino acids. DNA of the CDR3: TGTGCCAGCAGCTCAATAGCAGACGGGGGGATTACAGATACGCAGTATTTT. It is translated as CASSSIADGGITDTQYF.

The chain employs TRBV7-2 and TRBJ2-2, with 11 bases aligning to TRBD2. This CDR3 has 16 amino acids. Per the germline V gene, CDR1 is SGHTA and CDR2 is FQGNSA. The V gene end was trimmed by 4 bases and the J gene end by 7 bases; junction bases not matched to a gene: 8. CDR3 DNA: TGTGCCAGCAGCTCCCCTAGCGGGGGGAATATCGGGGAGCTGTTTTTT. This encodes CASSSPSGGNIGELFF.